Sequencing of this T cell receptor beta chain was carried out in a study of ipilimumab plus nivolumab after autologous stem cell transplantation. Germline-derived CDR1 and CDR2 are MDHEN and SYDVKM. Trimming took off 6 bases at V and 6 bases at J, with 8 bases between the two ends. The CDR3 consists of 12 residues. Here immunoSEQ multiplex PCR was the method, and the copy in TCRdb shows in-frame clones only, minus some. The table has 20,000 to 25,000 clones, roughly 86% seen once; the top ten hold roughly 5%. V gene TRBV28 combines with J gene TRBJ2-2, with D possibly matching TRBD2 (6 bases). The receptor was derived from a male donor with diffuse large B-cell lymphoma. The sequencing here drew on PBMCs, taken in a trial of ipilimumab plus nivolumab as post-transplant consolidation. This CDR3 is CASRWGAGELFF. For the CDR3, the DNA is TGTGCCAGCAGGTGGGGGGCCGGGGAGCTGTTTTTT.